A selection of T cell receptor beta chains follows, all from one sample in a study. TCRdb ran MiXCR on the multiplex PCR reads and lists one entry per CDR3 protein. Here the sample spans 900 to 1,000 distinct CDR3 sequences, about 8.4% being singletons. The sequenced material came from naive CD4+ T cells sorted from blood. The source is a female donor with breast cancer. Each CDR3 is given with its conserved first and last residue. Fields, in order: J gene, V gene, D gene, clone size, CDR3 DNA, CDR3 protein. D genes are given only for firm matches. Not every row has a clone size; where given, it reads once, few, many or a size class.

TRBJ1-2,TRBV12-3/TRBV12-4,NA,medium-sized,TGTGCCAGCAGCCGCCCGGGGAGCGGCTACACCTTC,CASSRPGSGYTF
TRBJ1-2,TRBV12-3/TRBV12-4,NA,many,TGTGCCAGCGGGAATCGAACAGCCTATGGCTACACCTTC,CASGNRTAYGYTF
TRBJ1-2,TRBV12-3/TRBV12-4,NA,many,TGTGCCAGCAGTCGGACAGCTAACTATGGCTACACCTTC,CASSRTANYGYTF
TRBJ1-2,TRBV12-3/TRBV12-4,NA,medium-sized,TGTGCCAGCAGCCTCAGCTATTCTAACTATGGCTACACCTTC,CASSLSYSNYGYTF
TRBJ1-2,TRBV12-3/TRBV12-4,NA,many,TGTGCCAGCAGTACTACCACGGGCTATGGCTACACCTTC,CASSTTTGYGYTF
TRBJ1-2,TRBV12-3/TRBV12-4,NA,medium-sized,TGTGCCAGCAGTTTAGTCCTCCAGGGTGGCGGCTACACCTTC,CASSLVLQGGGYTF
TRBJ1-2,TRBV12-3/TRBV12-4,NA,many,TGTGCCAGCAGTTCTTACAGGGATGTCGGCGGCTACACCTTC,CASSSYRDVGGYTF
TRBJ1-2,TRBV12-3/TRBV12-4,NA,many,TGTGCCAGCAGTTATACAGGGACGGCGGACTATGGCTACACCTTC,CASSYTGTADYGYTF
TRBJ1-2,TRBV12-3/TRBV12-4,NA,many,TGTGCCAGCGGCAAGGGAATCGACTATGGCTACACCTTC,CASGKGIDYGYTF
TRBJ1-2,TRBV12-3/TRBV12-4,NA,medium-sized,TGTGCCAGCAGTTTCCGAGGCAGGGTCGATGGCTACACCTTC,CASSFRGRVDGYTF
TRBJ1-2,TRBV12-3/TRBV12-4,NA,few,TGTGCCAGCAGGGTTGGGACGGAGCGTGGCTACACCTTC,CASRVGTERGYTF
TRBJ1-2,TRBV12-3/TRBV12-4,NA,medium-sized,TGTGCCAGTGTTCGAGAGGGGAACTATGGCTACACCTTC,CASVREGNYGYTF
TRBJ1-2,TRBV12-3/TRBV12-4,NA,NA,TGTGCCAGCAGTTTCCAGCGAAAGTATGGCTACACCTTC,CASSFQRKYGYTF
TRBJ1-2,TRBV12-3/TRBV12-4,NA,medium-sized,TGTGCCAGCAGTTTACGCAGGACCAAACGGTATGGCTACACCTTC,CASSLRRTKRYGYTF
TRBJ1-2,TRBV12-3/TRBV12-4,NA,many,TGTGCCAGCAGTTTAAGGGGCTATGGCTACACCTTC,CASSLRGYGYTF
TRBJ1-2,TRBV12-3/TRBV12-4,NA,few,TGTGCCAGCAGTTTAACAGGGTGGGATGGCTACACCTTC,CASSLTGWDGYTF
TRBJ1-2,TRBV12-3/TRBV12-4,NA,medium-sized,TGTGCCAGCAGTGGAACAGGTGGCAGATATGGCTACACCTTC,CASSGTGGRYGYTF
TRBJ1-2,TRBV12-3/TRBV12-4,NA,medium-sized,TGTGCCAGCAGTTTACGGGGAGCTAACTATGGCTACACCTTC,CASSLRGANYGYTF
TRBJ1-2,TRBV12-3/TRBV12-4,TRBD1,few,TGTGCCAGCAGTCCAACTATACTCCGGGACAGGGGATATGGCTACACCTTC,CASSPTILRDRGYGYTF
TRBJ1-2,TRBV12-3/TRBV12-4,TRBD1,medium-sized,TGTGCCAGCAGCGACAGGGGCCCGTCTTATGGCTACACCTTC,CASSDRGPSYGYTF
TRBJ1-2,TRBV12-3/TRBV12-4,TRBD1,large,TGTGCCAGCAGTTTATGGCGAGACAGGGTCTATGGCTACACCTTC,CASSLWRDRVYGYTF
TRBJ1-2,TRBV12-3/TRBV12-4,NA,many,TGTGCCAGCAGTCGTGACAGATTGGGCTACACCTTC,CASSRDRLGYTF
TRBJ1-2,TRBV12-3/TRBV12-4,TRBD1,NA,TGTGCCAGCAGTTTAACAGGGGTAACTGGCTACACCTTC,CASSLTGVTGYTF
TRBJ1-2,TRBV12-3/TRBV12-4,NA,medium-sized,TGTGCCAGCAGTTTGAGGGCTAACTATGGCTACACCTTC,CASSLRANYGYTF
TRBJ1-2,TRBV12-3/TRBV12-4,TRBD1,medium-sized,TGTGCCAGCAGTTCCGGGACAGGTCGTGGCTACACCTTC,CASSSGTGRGYTF
TRBJ1-2,TRBV12-3/TRBV12-4,NA,few,TGTGCCAGCAAGCCGGGACCGCTGAACTATGGCTACACCTTC,CASKPGPLNYGYTF
TRBJ1-2,TRBV12-3/TRBV12-4,NA,NA,TGTGCCAGCACTACCGGGACCTATGGCTACACCTTC,CASTTGTYGYTF
TRBJ1-2,TRBV12-3/TRBV12-4,NA,medium-sized,TGTGCCAGCAGAGGATCGGGACGGAGCTATGGCTACACCTTC,CASRGSGRSYGYTF
TRBJ1-2,TRBV12-3/TRBV12-4,NA,NA,TGTGCCAGCAGTTCGTCCAACTATGGCTACACCTTC,CASSSSNYGYTF